Listed here are 21 T cell receptor beta chains from one sample, sequenced in a study of cytomegalovirus exposure and HLA in healthy donors. PCR employed 60 Vbeta and 13 Jbeta primers. Assay used: immunoSEQ multiplex PCR; TCRdb lists only in-frame clones, some missing. The sample lists some 150,000 clones; roughly 70% were seen once. Material: PBMCs. The origin of the receptors is a woman under 40 in good health and CMV-seronegative.

The rearrangement uses TRBV6-1 and TRBJ2-7, with TRBD2 as a possible D gene (6 bases). The germline CDR1 and CDR2 sequences are MNHNS and SASEGT. Trimming took 0 bases from V and 5 from J, leaving 14 bases between them. The CDR3 has 15 amino acids. CDR3 loop: CASSEASPGEHEQYF. As DNA, the CDR3 is TGTGCCAGCAGTGAAGCGTCCCCGGGGGAGCACGAGCAGTACTTC.

Comment on this clone: The junction differs from germline at one of its ends, possibly a read error. The chain recombines TRBV5-6 with TRBJ2-3; the D is unclear. The CDR3 loop spans 14 amino acids. CDR1 is SGHDT and CDR2 is YYEEEE in the germline V gene. As DNA, the CDR3 is TGTGCCAGCAGCTTGGGTTTTCTAGGAGATACGCGGTATTTT. It specifies CASSLGFLGDTRYF.

V usage is TRBV6-1 and J usage is TRBJ1-6; D is possibly TRBD1 (6 bases). Germline CDR1 and CDR2: MNHNS and SASEGT. The CDR3 extends over 14 amino acids. With 6 bases removed from V and 5 bases from J, the gap between germline ends came to 11 bases. For the CDR3, the DNA is TGTGCCAGCAGAGAGGACAGCAATAATTCACCCCTCCACTTT. The encoded protein is CASREDSNNSPLHF.

The chain joins TRBV4-1 to TRBJ1-5; D gene unclear. V was pared by 5 bases and J by 0 bases, with 11 bases between. CDR1 MGHRA and CDR2 YSYEKL come from the germline V gene. CDR3 size: 15 residues. The CDR3 DNA reads as TGCGCCAGCAGCGACAATGTGGGTAGCAATCAGCCCCAGCATTTT. Amino acids: CASSDNVGSNQPQHF.

The V call is TRBV4-2, the J call TRBJ2-1, with 15 bases lining up with TRBD2. The germline gives CDR1 LGHNA, CDR2 YNFKEQ. The CDR3 has 17 residues. J was trimmed by 8 bases and V by 0 bases; bases with no gene match: 5. CDR3 in amino acids: CASSQELGTSGRHEQFF. The CDR3 region has the DNA TGTGCCAGCAGCCAAGAACTCGGGACTAGCGGGAGGCATGAGCAGTTCTTC.

The J gene is TRBJ2-3, the V gene TRBV6-5; 7 positions match TRBD2. Germline lookup yields CDR1 MNHEY and CDR2 SVGAGI. Losses at the gene ends were 0 bases for V and 6 bases for J; bases not matched to a gene: 9. The CDR3 is made up of 16 amino acids. The DNA for the CDR3 is TGTGCCAGCAGTTACTCCGCGACTAGCCACGGGGATACGCAGTATTTT. Residues: CASSYSATSHGDTQYF.

In this sample, this clone turned up a few times. In the same sample, other DNA sequences code for this CDR3. The chain uses TRBV30 and TRBJ1-1; D might be TRBD1 (5 bases). The germline CDR1 and CDR2 sequences are GTSNPN and SVGIG (reference sequence). V gave up 0 bases and J gave up 2 bases, with 7 bases separating them. This CDR3 spans 13 amino acids. The CDR3 here is CAWSVGGNTEAFF. For the CDR3, the DNA is TGTGCCTGGAGTGTCGGGGGTAACACTGAAGCTTTCTTT.

This sequence joins TRBV6-1 and TRBJ1-5; D perhaps matches TRBD1 (5 bases). The CDR3 length is 15 residues. The V gene's germline CDR1 is MNHNS and CDR2 SASEGT. Trimming removed 0 bases at V and 1 base at J, with 7 bases between. The CDR3 DNA reads as TGTGCCAGCAGTGAAGCGGGGGGGAGCAATCAGCCCCAGCATTTT. This sequence encodes CASSEAGGSNQPQHF.

V gene TRBV5-6 combines with J gene TRBJ1-2; TRBD1 matches 8 bases. V dropped 4 bases and J dropped 3; count of bases not matched to a gene: 11. The CDR3 extends over 16 amino acids. Germline-derived CDR1 and CDR2 are SGHDT and YYEEEE. CDR3 coding DNA: TGTGCCAGCAGCGGAAAAAAGGCAGGGGGCTACTATGGCTACACCTTC. Amino acids: CASSGKKAGGYYGYTF.

The chain links TRBV18 to TRBJ2-7; TRBD1 matches 9 bases. The CDR3 totals 14 residues. CDR1 KGHSH and CDR2 LQKENI come from the germline V gene. After removal of 7 bases from V and 3 bases from J, the junction contained 7 bases not matched to a gene. The CDR3 loop reads CASFGGTGNYEQYF. The CDR3 bases are TGTGCCAGCTTCGGAGGGACAGGGAACTACGAGCAGTACTTC. Full variable domain (missing parts from reference TRBV18 and TRBJ2-7): NAGVMQNPRHLVRRRGQEARLRCSPMKGHSHVYWYRQLPEEGLKFMVYLQKENIIDESGMPKERFSAEFPKEGPSILRIQQVVRGDSAAYFCASFGGTGNYEQYFGPGTRLTVT.

The rearrangement uses TRBV7-8 and TRBJ1-5; 8 bases are shared with TRBD1. CDR3 length: 16 residues. Per the germline V gene, CDR1 is SGHVS and CDR2 is FQNEAQ. V shed 2 bases, J shed 0 bases, and the junction held 3 bases outside the gene matches. As DNA, the CDR3 is TGTGCCAGCAGCTTATCAGGGGGCATTAGCAATCAGCCCCAGCATTTT. Translating it yields CASSLSGGISNQPQHF.

The V gene is TRBV9, the J gene TRBJ2-5, with 7 bases that match TRBD2. Looked up from germline, CDR1 is SGDLS and CDR2 is YYNGEE. The CDR3 totals 16 residues. The ends lost 0 bases at V and 1 base at J; junction bases unmatched: 6. The CDR3 DNA reads TGTGCCAGCAGCGTAGGCGGACTAGTCCTCCAAGAGACCCAGTACTTC. Its translation is CASSVGGLVLQETQYF.

This clone turned up a few times. This chain links TRBV6-5 with TRBJ1-2; tentative D call: TRBD1 (5 bases). This CDR3 has 14 residues. The germline V and J ends were trimmed by 0 bases and 8 bases, with 13 bases remaining between them. The germline gives CDR1 MNHEY, CDR2 SVGAGI. The DNA of the CDR3 is TGTGCCAGCAGTTACTCCTTCGGGGGACGCGGCTACACCTTC. Translated: CASSYSFGGRGYTF.

This clone has only one observation. This chain connects TRBV7-8 to TRBJ1-2, with D hard to call. Per germline, CDR1 SGHVS and CDR2 FQNEAQ. The germline V and J ends were trimmed by 5 bases and 5 bases, with 9 bases remaining between them. The CDR3 consists of 12 residues. CDR3 amino acids: CASSPTEYGYTF. DNA of the CDR3: TGTGCCAGCAGCCCGACGGAGTATGGCTACACCTTC.

The chain uses TRBV2 and TRBJ1-3; D gene uncertain. The CDR3 has 11 amino acids. V was pared by 7 bases and J by 8 bases, with 9 bases between. The germline CDR1 and CDR2 sequences are SNHLY and FYNNEI. CDR3 sequence reads: CASTQRDTIYF. In DNA, the CDR3 is TGTGCCAGCACTCAAAGAGACACCATATATTTT.

This sequence joins TRBV5-1 and TRBJ2-1, with D possibly TRBD2 on 5 matching bases. Per germline, CDR1 SGHRS and CDR2 YFSETQ. V was clipped by 4 bases and J by 8 bases, with 19 bases between them. This CDR3 has 15 amino acids. The CDR3 nucleotides read TGCGCCAGCAGCATGGACTCCCCCAGGCTTGATGAGCAGTTCTTC. This translates into CASSMDSPRLDEQFF.

V gene TRBV7-9 combines with J gene TRBJ2-2, with 7 bases identical to TRBD1. This CDR3 region has 15 residues. Germline CDR1 and CDR2: SEHNR and FQNEAQ (reference sequence). V dropped 5 bases and J dropped 4; count of bases not matched to a gene: 7. This CDR3 is CASSGGGTATGELFF. In nucleotides, the CDR3 is TGTGCCAGCAGCGGAGGTGGGACAGCCACCGGGGAGCTGTTTTTT.

The gene calls are TRBV29-1 and TRBJ2-3, with 8 positions matching TRBD2. The V and J ends lost 4 bases and 3 bases, in that order; junction bases with no gene match: 6. The germline V gene encodes CDR1 SQVTM and CDR2 ANQGSEA. The CDR3 extends over 14 amino acids. This CDR3 reads CSVGASGLTDTQYF. The CDR3 bases are TGCAGCGTTGGGGCTAGCGGGCTGACAGATACGCAGTATTTT.

The J gene is TRBJ1-1, the V gene TRBV6-5; no firm D call. This CDR3 is 13 amino acids long. Looked up from germline, CDR1 is MNHEY and CDR2 is SVGAGI. The germline V and J ends were trimmed by 7 bases and 0 bases, with 9 bases remaining between them. The CDR3 sequence is CASTPTMNTEAFF. CDR3 bases: TGTGCCAGCACCCCCACAATGAACACTGAAGCTTTCTTT.

This chain joins TRBV15 and TRBJ2-7; TRBD2 might be the D (5 bases). The CDR3 runs to 15 residues. Trimming removed 0 bases from V and 5 bases from J, with 14 bases in between. The germline CDR1 and CDR2 sequences are LNHNV and YYDKDF (reference sequence). The CDR3 DNA reads as TGTGCCACCAGCAGAGATCTCCTACTAGTAGACGAGCAGTACTTC. It codes for CATSRDLLLVDEQYF. Based on the CDR3 plus reference TRBV15 and TRBJ2-7, the full variable domain is DAMVIQNPRYQVTQFGKPVTLSCSQTLNHNVMYWYQQKSSQAPKLLFHYYDKDFNNEADTPDNFQSRRPNTSFCFLDIRSPGLGDTAMYLCATSRDLLLVDEQYFGPGTRLTVT.

A few counts support this clone. The CDR3 loop is CASRLSPFGRPQHF. CDR3 sequence (DNA): TGTGCCAGCAGGCTATCCCCCTTCGGGAGGCCCCAGCATTTT. This chain connects TRBV7-2 to TRBJ1-5; D is undetermined. This CDR3 comprises 14 residues. CDR1 SGHTA and CDR2 FQGNSA come from the germline V gene. Trimming pared 6 bases from V and 9 bases from J, leaving 18 bases between.